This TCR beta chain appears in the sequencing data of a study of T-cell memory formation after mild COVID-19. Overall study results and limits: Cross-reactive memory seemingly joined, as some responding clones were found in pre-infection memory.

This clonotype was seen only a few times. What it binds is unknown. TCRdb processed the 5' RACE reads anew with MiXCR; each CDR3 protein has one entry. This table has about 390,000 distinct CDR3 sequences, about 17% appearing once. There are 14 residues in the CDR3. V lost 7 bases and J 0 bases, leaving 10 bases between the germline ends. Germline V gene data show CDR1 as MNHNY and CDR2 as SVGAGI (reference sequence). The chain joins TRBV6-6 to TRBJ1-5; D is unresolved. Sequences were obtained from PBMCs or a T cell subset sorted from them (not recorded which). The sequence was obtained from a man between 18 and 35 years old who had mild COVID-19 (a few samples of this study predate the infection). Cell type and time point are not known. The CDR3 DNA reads TGTGCCAGCACTTCGACCGATAGCAATCAGCCCCAGCATTTT. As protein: CASTSTDSNQPQHF.